This T cell receptor (beta chain) was obtained from a study of blood T cell repertoires in COVID-19. Study overall: Some COVID-19 samples were acute and others convalescent; all came from the United States, Italy and Spain. T cells, B-cell-depleted T cells, or PBMCs provided the cDNA or gDNA that served as material.

V lost 8 bases, J lost 7 bases, and 14 bases lay in between. This CDR3 spans 12 amino acids. Germline CDR1 and CDR2: LNHDA and SQIVND (reference sequence). Authors' analysis steps: It was from reference gene primer amplification that nucleated cell counts were estimated. TCRdb's table, derived via immunoSEQ multiplex PCR, lists solely in-frame clones and lacks some. V and J calls plus clone size are reproduced from that table; the DNA served to infer D and trimming. The sample consists of some 220,000 clones, around 82% of them appearing once. Input material: peripheral blood. The TCR originated in a human donor in a cohort sampled during active COVID-19. The genes are TRBV19 and TRBJ2-5, with D perhaps matching TRBD2 (5 bases). The CDR3 spells CASSKEVGTQYF. The CDR3 DNA follows: TGTGCCAGTTCTAAGGAGGTAGGGACCCAGTACTTC.